These T cell receptor beta chains were read from a single sample in a study of CD8+ T cells in alopecia areata. The assay was immunoSEQ multiplex PCR, and TCRdb's table has in-frame clones only and misses some. Here the sample spans some 190,000 clones, approximately 50% being singletons. Source: CD8+ T cells sorted from blood, taken around week 54, from a patient treated with tofacitinib. Source of these receptors: a human donor with alopecia areata. Both conserved end residues are part of each CDR3. The D gene is left open where the match is weak. For some rows the clone size is stated as once, few or many, or as a class when expanded; others skip it.

CDR3: CAWSESRGAFYGYTF
DNA: TGTGCCTGGAGTGAGAGCAGGGGGGCTTTCTATGGCTACACCTTC
J: TRBJ1-2
V: TRBV30
size: -
D: TRBD1

CDR3: CASSLGSAVSYNEQFF
DNA: TGTGCCAGCAGCTTAGGCTCGGCAGTCTCCTACAATGAGCAGTTCTTC
J: TRBJ2-1
V: TRBV13
size: -
D: -

CDR3: CSASRTSGEADTQYF
DNA: TGCAGCGCCTCCCGGACTAGCGGGGAGGCAGATACGCAGTATTTT
J: TRBJ2-3
V: TRBV29-1
size: -
D: TRBD2

CDR3: CASSFEATEAFF
DNA: TGTGCCAGCAGCTTTGAGGCCACTGAAGCTTTCTTT
J: TRBJ1-1
V: TRBV7-2
size: -
D: -

CDR3: CASSPTRLAGKETQYF
DNA: TGTGCCAGCAGCCCGACCCGACTAGCGGGGAAAGAGACCCAGTACTTC
J: TRBJ2-5
V: TRBV11-2
size: -
D: TRBD2

CDR3: CSVEPGGLDTQYF
DNA: TGCAGCGTTGAGCCCGGGGGCTTAGATACGCAGTATTTT
J: TRBJ2-3
V: TRBV29-1
size: few
D: -

CDR3: CSVVTGTGGTEAFF
DNA: TGCAGCGTTGTCACCGGGACAGGGGGCACTGAAGCTTTCTTT
J: TRBJ1-1
V: TRBV29-1
size: -
D: TRBD1

CDR3: CASSGGAPDTQYF
DNA: TGTGCCAGTAGCGGGGGGGCCCCGGATACGCAGTATTTT
J: TRBJ2-3
V: TRBV19
size: few
D: TRBD2

CDR3: CASSLAPSMNTEAFF
DNA: TGCGCCAGCAGCTTGGCCCCAAGTATGAACACTGAAGCTTTCTTT
J: TRBJ1-1
V: TRBV5-1
size: -
D: -

CDR3: CATSSGDGSNQPQHF
DNA: TGTGCCACCAGCAGCGGAGATGGTAGCAATCAGCCCCAGCATTTT
J: TRBJ1-5
V: TRBV15
size: -
D: -

CDR3: CASRLSGTATYEQYF
DNA: TGTGCCAGCAGATTATCCGGGACTGCAACCTACGAGCAGTACTTC
J: TRBJ2-7
V: TRBV6-5
size: -
D: -

CDR3: CASILGAGYEQYF
DNA: TGTGCCAGCATCCTAGGGGCAGGCTACGAGCAGTACTTC
J: TRBJ2-7
V: TRBV6-5
size: -
D: -

CDR3: CSARDPNVLTF
DNA: TGCAGTGCTAGAGATCCCAACGTCCTGACTTTC
J: TRBJ2-6
V: TRBV20-1
size: -
D: -

CDR3: CSVVGQGLRGYTF
DNA: TGCAGCGTTGTGGGACAGGGATTAAGAGGCTACACCTTC
J: TRBJ1-2
V: TRBV29-1
size: -
D: TRBD1

CDR3: CAWRRGDRGWDGYTF
DNA: TGTGCCTGGAGGAGGGGGGACAGGGGATGGGATGGCTACACCTTC
J: TRBJ1-2
V: TRBV30
size: -
D: TRBD1

CDR3: CASSSLATNQPQHF
DNA: TGTGCCAGCAGTTCCCTCGCGACTAATCAGCCCCAGCATTTT
J: TRBJ1-5
V: TRBV6-5
size: -
D: -

CDR3: CSVGSGGSTDTQYF
DNA: TGCAGCGTTGGAAGCGGGGGAAGCACAGATACGCAGTATTTT
J: TRBJ2-3
V: TRBV29-1
size: -
D: TRBD2

CDR3: CASSLRRGQGGNQPQHF
DNA: TGTGCCAGCAGTTTACGGAGGGGGCAGGGTGGAAATCAGCCCCAGCATTTT
J: TRBJ1-5
V: TRBV27
size: -
D: TRBD1

CDR3: CASSLALRTGGWAEAFF
DNA: TGCGCCAGCAGCTTGGCCTTGAGGACAGGGGGCTGGGCTGAAGCTTTCTTT
J: TRBJ1-1
V: TRBV5-1
size: -
D: TRBD1

CDR3: CASSFLTGPNSPLHF
DNA: TGTGCCAGCAGCTTCCTGACAGGTCCTAATTCACCCCTCCACTTT
J: TRBJ1-6
V: TRBV7-3
size: -
D: -

CDR3: CASSAGTSRQFF
DNA: TGTGCCAGCAGTGCCGGGACAAGTCGACAGTTCTTC
J: TRBJ2-1
V: TRBV6-5
size: once
D: -

CDR3: CASTGTSGTDTQYF
DNA: TGTGCCAGCACAGGGACTAGCGGCACAGATACGCAGTATTTT
J: TRBJ2-3
V: TRBV6-1
size: once
D: TRBD2

CDR3: CASSIIDGNQPQHF
DNA: TGTGCCAGTAGTATAATAGATGGCAATCAGCCCCAGCATTTT
J: TRBJ1-5
V: TRBV19
size: -
D: -

CDR3: CSVEGLRGHGETQYF
DNA: TGCAGCGTTGAAGGCCTCAGGGGGCACGGCGAGACCCAGTACTTC
J: TRBJ2-5
V: TRBV29-1
size: -
D: TRBD1

CDR3: CASRPGQYTDTQYF
DNA: TGTGCCAGCAGACCGGGACAGTACACAGATACGCAGTATTTT
J: TRBJ2-3
V: TRBV7-9
size: few
D: TRBD1

CDR3: CSARDGADYF
DNA: TGCAGTGCTAGAGATGGGGCGGATTATTTT
J: TRBJ1-3
V: TRBV20-1
size: -
D: -

CDR3: CASSPGTGGSEQYF
DNA: TGTGCCAGCAGCCCCGGGACAGGAGGGTCCGAGCAGTACTTC
J: TRBJ2-7
V: TRBV11-2
size: -
D: TRBD1

CDR3: CAWCSVGQETQYF
DNA: TGTGCCTGGTGTAGTGTGGGTCAAGAGACCCAGTACTTC
J: TRBJ2-5
V: TRBV30
size: -
D: -

CDR3: CASSPTGSPPYEQYF
DNA: TGTGCCAGCAGCCCTACGGGATCTCCCCCCTACGAGCAGTACTTC
J: TRBJ2-7
V: TRBV7-9
size: -
D: -

CDR3: CATGDRDRATNEKLFF
DNA: TGTGCCACCGGGGACAGGGATCGAGCAACTAATGAAAAACTGTTTTTT
J: TRBJ1-4
V: TRBV7-9
size: few
D: TRBD1

CDR3: CASSLAQGASYEQYF
DNA: TGCGCCAGCAGCTTGGCTCAGGGGGCTTCCTACGAGCAGTACTTC
J: TRBJ2-7
V: TRBV5-1
size: -
D: TRBD1

CDR3: CASSQESSGNTIYF
DNA: TGTGCCAGCAGCCAGGAGAGCTCTGGAAACACCATATATTTT
J: TRBJ1-3
V: TRBV11-2
size: -
D: -

CDR3: CATNGQGDTQYF
DNA: TGTGCCACCAATGGGCAGGGAGATACGCAGTATTTT
J: TRBJ2-3
V: TRBV27
size: -
D: -

CDR3: CASSYSQRSTEAFF
DNA: TGTGCCAGCAGTTACTCTCAGAGGAGCACTGAAGCTTTCTTT
J: TRBJ1-1
V: TRBV6-5
size: -
D: -

CDR3: CAWSDPGQAGRGYEQYF
DNA: TGTGCCTGGAGTGACCCAGGACAGGCGGGCAGGGGCTACGAGCAGTACTTC
J: TRBJ2-7
V: TRBV30
size: once
D: TRBD1

CDR3: CASSSTDTQYF
DNA: TGTGCCTCTTCTAGCACAGATACGCAGTATTTT
J: TRBJ2-3
V: TRBV30
size: -
D: -

CDR3: CASSLRTVGNEAFF
DNA: TGCGCCAGCAGCTTGAGAACAGTCGGTAATGAAGCTTTCTTT
J: TRBJ1-1
V: TRBV5-1
size: -
D: -

CDR3: CASAPDFSSYNEQFF
DNA: TGCGCCAGCGCCCCGGACTTTAGCTCCTACAATGAGCAGTTCTTC
J: TRBJ2-1
V: TRBV5-1
size: few
D: -

CDR3: CSVTHKPGGGF
DNA: TGCAGTGTTACCCACAAGCCCGGGGGCGGATTT
J: TRBJ1-6
V: TRBV20-1
size: few
D: -

CDR3: CASSSGQGVVGSYNEQFF
DNA: TGCGCCAGCAGCTCGGGACAGGGGGTCGTTGGCTCCTACAATGAGCAGTTCTTC
J: TRBJ2-1
V: TRBV5-1
size: few
D: TRBD1